This TCR beta chain was observed in a study of T-cell reconstitution after alpha-beta-depleted transplantation in children. Findings and limits, study-wide: Fresh T-cell production supplied most of the T-cell counts and diversity seen one year after transplant. It was surviving recipient T cells and thymic progenitors that gave some patients high TCRbeta diversity at day 60.

A note on this clonotype: No antigen is known for it.

During its preparation, the TCRbeta library received unique molecular identifiers. TCRdb ran MiXCR on the PCR reads and lists one entry per CDR3 protein. This table holds over 150,000 distinct CDR3 sequences, around 10% found once. Trimming took 8 bases from V and 0 from J, leaving 19 bases between them. Germline CDR1 and CDR2: MGHRA and YSYEKL. The CDR3 consists of 16 residues. The rearrangement uses TRBV4-1 and TRBJ2-5; D perhaps matches TRBD2 (5 bases). The TCR sequence derives from a boy between 2 and 10 years old with acute myeloid leukemia, due to receive a stem cell transplant. The specimen comprised PBMCs, sampled before TCRalphabeta/CD19-depleted stem cell transplant. The CDR3 DNA reads as TGCGCCAGCGGCCCCGGACTCACGTCCAACCAAGAGACCCAGTACTTC. Protein product: CASGPGLTSNQETQYF.